The TCR beta chain described here comes from a study of cytomegalovirus exposure and HLA in healthy donors. Study information: Out of 170 million or so T cells, an earlier analysis found some 120 million unique TCR beta sequences in total. Whole-study results and caveats: Later analysis showed TCR association rates varying by HLA locus, highest for DRB1 and lowest for HLA-C. Common viral pathogens seemed to be connected with several of the most significant clusters, according to a later analysis.

The CDR3 has 16 residues. Germline loops: CDR1 SGDLS, CDR2 YYNGEE. V was trimmed by 3 bases and J by 5 bases, leaving 17 bases between them. This clone showed up just a few times. Its antigen remains unknown. PCR involved 60 Vbeta and 13 Jbeta primers. Clones were sequenced by immunoSEQ multiplex PCR, and TCRdb holds only the in-frame ones, with some missing. The sample carries about 120,000 clones, roughly 9% recorded once. The receptor's source is a woman aged 35 to 49 in good health and CMV-seropositive. The V and J genes are TRBV9 and TRBJ1-4; tentative D call: TRBD1 (6 bases). Sequencing was performed on PBMCs. The CDR3 is CASSARDTPRNEKLFF. CDR3 bases: TGTGCCAGCAGCGCCCGGGACACCCCACGGAATGAAAAACTGTTTTTT.